Listed here are 5 T cell receptor beta chains from one sample, sequenced in a study of regulatory T cells in long-lasting Graves disease. Time point denoted: newly diagnosed GD, antithyroid drugs for less than 3 months. With RNA extracted from PBMCs as input, the TCR library was made. HTBI primers from iRepertoire and Arm-PCR of CDR3 regions yielded the TCR beta libraries. One entry per CDR3 protein results from TCRdb running MiXCR on the multiplex PCR reads. The repertoire includes roughly 500,000 distinct CDR3 sequences, approximately 13% of them detected once, and 8% to 10% sits in the top ten. This same sample was also taken into another study, of T cells in Graves' hyperthyroidism and ophthalmopathy.

Here the sequenced sample was peripheral blood mononuclear cells (PBMCs), taken at new diagnosis, from a patient treated with antithyroid drugs. These receptors all stem from a man aged 25 to 40 with Graves disease.

The chain has TRBV19 and TRBJ2-1, with D tentatively TRBD1 (6 bases). Between the trimmed V and J ends, which lost 7 bases and 9 bases, there was a span of 19 bases. The CDR3 sequence is 14 residues long. Per germline, CDR1 LNHDA and CDR2 SQIVND (reference sequence). CDR3 region: CASKRQSQGSEQFF. The CDR3 nucleotides read TGTGCCAGTAAAAGGCAATCACAGGGATCTGAGCAGTTCTTC.

This clonotype was seen at least ten times. V is TRBV10-3 and J is TRBJ1-1; 7 nucleotides match TRBD1. The CDR3 contains 16 residues. Germline V gene sequence: CDR1 ENHRY, CDR2 SYGVKD. J gave up 0 bases and V 3 bases, and 7 bases lay outside the gene matches. CDR3 in amino acids: CAISDPTGSLNTEAFF. CDR3 bases: TGTGCCATCAGTGACCCGACAGGGTCCTTGAACACTGAAGCTTTCTTT.

For this clonotype: Given a much more abundant clone one base away, this may be a read error. This chain joins TRBV20-1 and TRBJ2-1; no clear D. CDR1 DFQATT and CDR2 SNEGSKA come from the germline V gene (reference sequence). Trimming stripped 7 bases from V and 6 bases from J, with 16 bases between. CDR3 length: 13 amino acids. The CDR3 DNA is TGCAGTGTCAGTCCCGGTAGCTTCAATGAGCAGTTCTTC. This gives the protein CSVSPGSFNEQFF.

Points on this clonotype: With a much larger clone just one base away, this may be a read error. This chain connects TRBV18 to TRBJ2-1; D not resolved. The CDR3 is 14 residues long. Germline lookup yields CDR1 KGHSH and CDR2 LQKENI. The chain's CDR3 is CAISPWQGYNEQFF. The CDR3 DNA is TGTGCCATCTCACCATGGCAAGGGTACAATGAGCAGTTCTTC.

As for this clonotype: The CDR3 carries no conserved terminal phenylalanine or tryptophan, so it likely arises from a read error. The rearrangement uses TRBV15 and TRBJ2-7; D is undetermined. Germline-derived CDR1 and CDR2 are LNHNV and YYDKDF (reference sequence). The germline V and J ends were trimmed by 0 bases and 3 bases, with 9 bases remaining between them. The CDR3 runs to 14 residues. CDR3 coding DNA: TGTGCCACCAGCAGAGATAAGCAGGTCTACGAGCAGTACATC. It translates to CATSRDKQVYEQYI.